Included here is one TCR beta chain sequence, with context. Its antigen is currently unknown. This specimen belongs to a study of vaccination effects on CD4 cells after COVID-19. In the study overall: At 16 days and at one week before vaccination, samples were given by two convalescent patients. Findings of the study overall: Late after vaccination, infection- and vaccine-induced clones showed marked clonal contraction.

Profiling relied on immunoSEQ multiplex PCR, and the TCRdb table lists in-frame clones only, not all of them. The table shows 45,000 to 70,000 clones, with more than 75% occurring only once. From germline, CDR1 is SGHTA and CDR2 FQGNSA. CDR3 size: 13 residues. V lost 1 base to trimming and J lost 5 bases, with 6 bases between them. Antigen-specific CD4+ T cells were first expanded with viral peptide pools by the ViraFEST assay and only then sequenced. Subsequent to approximately 11 days of culture, CD4+ T cells were isolated. The person was diagnosed with PCR-confirmed SARS-CoV-2 infection between March and December 2020. Peptides at 8.5 to 10 ug/ml and IL-2 at roughly 9.3 IU/ml were added to 1.5 million to 2.5 million PBMC per well. Half the medium was swapped for IL-2 medium on days 3 and 7.

This TCR was recovered from a human donor who had a prior SARS-CoV-2 infection. Sequenced material: CD4+ T cells from PBMCs cultured with HIV peptides, taken before COVID-19 vaccination. Indicated subset: HIV-1 Nef peptide pool negative control/reference culture. V usage is TRBV7-2 and J usage is TRBJ1-5, with D perhaps matching TRBD1 (5 bases). The CDR3 bases are TGTGCCAGCAGCTTAGAAGGGGATCAGCCCCAGCATTTT. This encodes CASSLEGDQPQHF.